This T cell receptor beta chain comes out of a study of metastatic and nonmetastatic thyroid tumors. Thyroid surgery had not been preceded by any treatment in any patient. The junction had 7 bases not matched to a gene; V was cut back by 8 bases and J by 6 bases. The length of the CDR3 is 13 residues. The germline V gene has CDR1 WNHNN and CDR2 SYGVQD (reference sequence). Study processing details: A classifier for distant metastasis in papillary thyroid cancer was constructed using CDR3 differences observed across clinicopathological groups. TCRdb reprocessed the PCR reads via MiXCR. Clone size and V and J calls follow TCRdb, not the original study. Of some 45,000 clones detected, 9.5% to 13% appear once; the ten largest clones hold approximately 10%.

V usage is TRBV10-1 and J usage is TRBJ2-7, with 10 nucleotides matching TRBD1. Sequencing input: blood. This TCR came from a male donor with papillary thyroid cancer or a benign thyroid nodule (not recorded which). Some clones in this sample may be carry-over from other donors' samples. CDR3 residues: CASLGTGDSEQYF. The DNA for the CDR3 is TGCGCCAGCCTAGGGACAGGGGACAGCGAGCAGTACTTC.